What follows describes a single TCR beta chain. Its antigen is unidentified. The junction does not match germline at one end; this may be a read error. The CDR3 totals 15 residues. Germline loops: CDR1 LGHDT, CDR2 YNNKEL (reference sequence). The data were taken from a study of identical twins. Study-wide points: Interpretation of the results relied on cross-sectional statistical analysis and not on following the same donors. Within cord blood, abundant beta clonotypes carried fewer insertions, but memory repertoires showed no such trend.

TCRdb independently ran MiXCR on the 5' RACE reads; one entry per CDR3 protein. The sample consists of around 550,000 distinct CDR3 sequences, 13% to 15% of them appearing once. These records were also assigned to another study, of yellow fever vaccine responses in identical twins.

The sequence derives from a woman under 30 in good health. The specimen sequenced was CD4+ T cells sorted from blood. The rearrangement uses TRBV3-1 and TRBJ1-6; TRBD1 might be the D (6 bases). Here the CDR3 DNA reads TGTGCCAGCAGACAAGCAGGGGAAATCAATTCACCCCTCCACTTT. Protein sequence: CASRQAGEINSPLHF.